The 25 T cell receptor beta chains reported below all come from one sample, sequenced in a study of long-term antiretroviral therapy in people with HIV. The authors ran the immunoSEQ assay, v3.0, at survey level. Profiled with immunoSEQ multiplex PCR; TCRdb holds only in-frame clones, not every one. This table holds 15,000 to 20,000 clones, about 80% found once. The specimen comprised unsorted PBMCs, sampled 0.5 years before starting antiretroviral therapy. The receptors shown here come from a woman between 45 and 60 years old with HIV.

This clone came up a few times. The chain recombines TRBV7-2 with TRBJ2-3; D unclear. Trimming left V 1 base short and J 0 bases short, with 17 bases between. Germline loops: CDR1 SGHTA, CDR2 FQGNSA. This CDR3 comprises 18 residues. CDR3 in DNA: TGTGCCAGCAGCTTAGTTGGATTTTTGGGTTCTAGCACAGATACGCAGTATTTT. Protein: CASSLVGFLGSSTDTQYF.

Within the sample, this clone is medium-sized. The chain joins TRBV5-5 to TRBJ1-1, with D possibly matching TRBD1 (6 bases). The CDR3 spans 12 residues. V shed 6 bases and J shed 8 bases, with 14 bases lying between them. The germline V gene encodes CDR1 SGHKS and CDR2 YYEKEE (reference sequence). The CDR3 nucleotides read TGTGCCAGCACCCTCGGACAGTTAGAAGCTTTCTTT. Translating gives CASTLGQLEAFF.

The CDR3 loop reads CASSLWPANVLTF. CDR3 nucleotides: TGTGCCAGCAGCTTATGGCCAGCCAACGTCCTGACTTTC. The rearrangement joins TRBV7-3 to TRBJ2-6; D is uncertain. V was shortened by 2 bases and J by 7 bases, with 6 bases between the two germline ends. This CDR3 is built from 13 residues. Germline lookup yields CDR1 SGHTA and CDR2 FQGTGA.

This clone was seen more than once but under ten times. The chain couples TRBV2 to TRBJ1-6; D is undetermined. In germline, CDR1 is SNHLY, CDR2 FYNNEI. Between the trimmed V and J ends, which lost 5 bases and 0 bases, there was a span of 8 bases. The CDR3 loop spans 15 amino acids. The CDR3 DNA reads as TGTGCCAGCAGTATAGGGAGCTCCTATAATTCACCCCTCCACTTT. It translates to CASSIGSSYNSPLHF.

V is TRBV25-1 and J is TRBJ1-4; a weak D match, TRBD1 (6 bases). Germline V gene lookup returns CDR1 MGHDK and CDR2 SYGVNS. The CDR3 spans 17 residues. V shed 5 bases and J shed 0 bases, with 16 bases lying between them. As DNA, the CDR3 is TGTGCCAGCAGTAAGGTTAAGGGGGGGACAACTAATGAAAAACTGTTTTTT. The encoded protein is CASSKVKGGTTNEKLFF.

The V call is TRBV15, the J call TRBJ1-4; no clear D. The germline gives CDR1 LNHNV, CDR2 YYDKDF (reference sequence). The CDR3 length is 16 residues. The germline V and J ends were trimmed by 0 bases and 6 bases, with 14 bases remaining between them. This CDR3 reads CATSRDRRTTDEKLFF. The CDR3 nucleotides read TGTGCCACCAGCAGAGATCGACGAACGACGGATGAAAAACTGTTTTTT.

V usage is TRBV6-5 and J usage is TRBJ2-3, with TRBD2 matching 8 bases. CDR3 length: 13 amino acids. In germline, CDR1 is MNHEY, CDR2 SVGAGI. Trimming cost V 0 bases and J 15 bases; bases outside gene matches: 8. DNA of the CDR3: TGTGCCAGCAGTTACTCCGGGGGGGAATTTAGTTATTTT. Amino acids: CASSYSGGEFSYF.

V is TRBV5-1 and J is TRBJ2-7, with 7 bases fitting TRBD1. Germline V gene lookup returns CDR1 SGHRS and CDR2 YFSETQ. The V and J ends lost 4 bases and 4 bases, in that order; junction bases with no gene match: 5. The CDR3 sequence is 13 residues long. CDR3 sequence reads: CASSAGTAYEQYF. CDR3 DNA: TGCGCCAGCAGCGCCGGGACAGCATACGAGCAGTACTTC.

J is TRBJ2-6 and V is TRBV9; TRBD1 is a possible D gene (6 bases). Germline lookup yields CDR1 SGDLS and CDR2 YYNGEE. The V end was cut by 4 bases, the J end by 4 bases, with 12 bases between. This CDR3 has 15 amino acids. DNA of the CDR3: TGTGCCAGCAGCTCACAGGGTTCAGGGGCCAACGTCCTGACTTTC. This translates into CASSSQGSGANVLTF. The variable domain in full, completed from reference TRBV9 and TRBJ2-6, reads DSGVTQTPKHLITATGQRVTLRCSPRSGDLSVYWYQQSLDQGLQFLIQYYNGEERAKGNILERFSAQQFPDLHSELNLSSLELGDSALYFCASSSQGSGANVLTFGAGSRLTVL.

The chain's CDR3 is CASSTGTGNGNTIYF. The CDR3 DNA follows: TGTGCCAGCAGTACCGGGACAGGGAACGGAAACACCATATATTTT. The chain joins TRBV2 to TRBJ1-3; 9 bases align to TRBD1. The CDR3 extends over 15 amino acids. The ends lost 5 bases at V and 4 bases at J; junction bases unmatched: 6. Germline CDR1 and CDR2: SNHLY and FYNNEI.

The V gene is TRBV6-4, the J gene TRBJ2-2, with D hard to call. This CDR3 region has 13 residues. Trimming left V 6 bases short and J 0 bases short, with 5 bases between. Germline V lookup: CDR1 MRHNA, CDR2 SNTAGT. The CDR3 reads CASRVPNTGELFF. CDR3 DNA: TGTGCCAGCAGAGTCCCGAACACCGGGGAGCTGTTTTTT.

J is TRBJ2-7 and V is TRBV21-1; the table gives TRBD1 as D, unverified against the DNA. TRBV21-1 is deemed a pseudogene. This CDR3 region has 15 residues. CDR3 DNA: TGTGCCAGCAGAGAGAGAGACAGGGGGCGATACGAGCAGTACTTC. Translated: CASRERDRGRYEQYF.

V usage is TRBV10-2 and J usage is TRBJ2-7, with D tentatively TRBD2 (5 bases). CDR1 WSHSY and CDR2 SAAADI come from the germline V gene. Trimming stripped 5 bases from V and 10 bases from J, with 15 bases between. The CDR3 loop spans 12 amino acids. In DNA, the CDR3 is TGCGCCAGCAGTTTCTTCCAGGAGGACCAGTACTTC. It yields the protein CASSFFQEDQYF.

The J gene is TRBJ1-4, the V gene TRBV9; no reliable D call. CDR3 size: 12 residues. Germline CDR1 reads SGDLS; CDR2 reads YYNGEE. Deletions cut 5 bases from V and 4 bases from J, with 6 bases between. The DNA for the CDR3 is TGTGCCAGCAGAGGGAGTAATGAAAAACTGTTTTTT. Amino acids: CASRGSNEKLFF.

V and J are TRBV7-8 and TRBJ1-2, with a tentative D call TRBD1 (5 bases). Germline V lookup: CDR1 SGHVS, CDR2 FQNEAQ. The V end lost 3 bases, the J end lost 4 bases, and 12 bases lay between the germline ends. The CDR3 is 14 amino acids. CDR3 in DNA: TGTGCCAGCAGCTTCGAACGGGGGAGCTATGGCTACACCTTC. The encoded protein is CASSFERGSYGYTF. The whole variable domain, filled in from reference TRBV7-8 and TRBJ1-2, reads GAGVSQSPRYKVAKRGQDVALRCDPISGHVSLFWYQQALGQGPEFLTYFQNEAQLDKSGLPSDRFFAERPEGSVSTLKIQRTQQEDSAVYLCASSFERGSYGYTFGSGTRLTVV.

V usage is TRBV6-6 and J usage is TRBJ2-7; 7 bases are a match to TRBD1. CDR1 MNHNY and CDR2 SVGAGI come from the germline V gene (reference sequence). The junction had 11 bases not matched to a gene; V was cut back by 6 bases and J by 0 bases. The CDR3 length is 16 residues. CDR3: CASSRGQMLISYEQYF. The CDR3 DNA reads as TGTGCCAGCAGCCGGGGACAGATGCTCATCTCCTACGAGCAGTACTTC.

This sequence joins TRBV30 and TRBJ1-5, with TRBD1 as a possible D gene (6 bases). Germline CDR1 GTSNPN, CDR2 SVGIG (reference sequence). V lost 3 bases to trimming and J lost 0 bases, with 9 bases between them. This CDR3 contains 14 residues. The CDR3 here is CAWRGANSNQPQHF. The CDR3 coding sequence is TGTGCCTGGAGGGGGGCTAATAGCAATCAGCCCCAGCATTTT. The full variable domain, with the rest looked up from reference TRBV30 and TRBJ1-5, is SQTIHQWPATLVQPVGSPLSLECTVEGTSNPNLYWYRQAAGRGLQLLFYSVGIGQISSEVPQNLSASRPQDRQFILSSKKLLLSDSGFYLCAWRGANSNQPQHFGDGTRLSIL.

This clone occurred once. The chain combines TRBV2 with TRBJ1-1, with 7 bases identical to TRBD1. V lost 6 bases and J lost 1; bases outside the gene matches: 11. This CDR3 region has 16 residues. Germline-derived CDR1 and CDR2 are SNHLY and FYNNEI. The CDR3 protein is CASSRTTGAGNTEAFF. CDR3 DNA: TGTGCCAGCAGCCGCACAACAGGGGCGGGGAACACTGAAGCTTTCTTT.

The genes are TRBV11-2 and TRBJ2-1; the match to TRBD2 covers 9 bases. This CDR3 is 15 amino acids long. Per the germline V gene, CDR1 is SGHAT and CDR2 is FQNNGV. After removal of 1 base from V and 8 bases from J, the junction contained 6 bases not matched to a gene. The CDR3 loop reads CASSLARGGLYEQFF. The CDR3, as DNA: TGTGCCAGCAGCTTAGCGCGGGGGGGCCTCTATGAGCAGTTCTTC.

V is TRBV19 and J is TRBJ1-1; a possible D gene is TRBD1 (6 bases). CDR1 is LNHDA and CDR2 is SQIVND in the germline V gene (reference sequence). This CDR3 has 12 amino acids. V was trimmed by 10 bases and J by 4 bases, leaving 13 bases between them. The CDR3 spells CATIQGSTEAFF. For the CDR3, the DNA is TGTGCCACGATACAGGGAAGCACTGAAGCTTTCTTT.

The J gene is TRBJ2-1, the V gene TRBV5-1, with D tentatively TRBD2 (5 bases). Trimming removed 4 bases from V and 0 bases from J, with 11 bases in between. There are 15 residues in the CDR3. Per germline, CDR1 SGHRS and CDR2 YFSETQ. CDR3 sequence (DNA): TGCGCCAGCAGCCCGGGGATAAGCTCCTACAATGAGCAGTTCTTC. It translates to CASSPGISSYNEQFF.

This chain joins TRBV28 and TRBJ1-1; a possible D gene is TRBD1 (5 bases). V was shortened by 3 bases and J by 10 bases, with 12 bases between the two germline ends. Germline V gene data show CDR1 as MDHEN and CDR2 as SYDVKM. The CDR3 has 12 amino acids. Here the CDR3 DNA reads TGTGCCAGCAGTTTGGCGGGGAGGGGAGCTTTCTTT. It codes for CASSLAGRGAFF.

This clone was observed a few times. The CDR3 DNA is TGTGCCTGGAAACAGGGCGTTAGCGAGCAGTACTTC. It yields the protein CAWKQGVSEQYF. The chain joins TRBV30 to TRBJ2-7; tentatively, D is TRBD1 (6 bases). The CDR3 is 12 amino acids. The germline V gene has CDR1 GTSNPN and CDR2 SVGIG (reference sequence). V was trimmed by 4 bases and J by 6 bases, leaving 13 bases between them.

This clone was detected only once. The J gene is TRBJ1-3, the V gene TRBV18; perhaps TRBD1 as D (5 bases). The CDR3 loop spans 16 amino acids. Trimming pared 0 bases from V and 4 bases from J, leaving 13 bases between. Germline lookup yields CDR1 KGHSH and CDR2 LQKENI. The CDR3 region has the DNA TGTGCCAGCTCACCACCGGGGGTTGCAGCCGGAAACACCATATATTTT. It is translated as CASSPPGVAAGNTIYF.

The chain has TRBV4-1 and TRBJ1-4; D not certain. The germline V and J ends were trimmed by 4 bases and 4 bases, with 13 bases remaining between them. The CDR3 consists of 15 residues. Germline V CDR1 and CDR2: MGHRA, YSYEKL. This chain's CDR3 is CASSLQGGGNEKLFF. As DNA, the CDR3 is TGCGCCAGCAGCCTCCAAGGAGGTGGTAATGAAAAACTGTTTTTT.